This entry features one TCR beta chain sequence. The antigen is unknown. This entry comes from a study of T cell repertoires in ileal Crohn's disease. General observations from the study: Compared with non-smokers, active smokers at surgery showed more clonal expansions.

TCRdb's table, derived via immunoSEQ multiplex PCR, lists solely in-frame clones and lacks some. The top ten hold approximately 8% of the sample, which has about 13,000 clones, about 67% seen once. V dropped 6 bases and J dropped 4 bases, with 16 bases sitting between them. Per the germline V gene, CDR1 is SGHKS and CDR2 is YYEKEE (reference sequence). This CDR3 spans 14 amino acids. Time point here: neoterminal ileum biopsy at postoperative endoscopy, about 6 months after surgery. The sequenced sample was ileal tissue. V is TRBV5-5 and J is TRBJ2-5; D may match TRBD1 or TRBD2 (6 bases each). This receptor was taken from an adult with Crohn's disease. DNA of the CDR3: TGTGCCAGCAACCCCGTAGGGGGGCCAGAGACCCAGTACTTC. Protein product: CASNPVGGPETQYF.